Listed below are T cell receptor beta chains from one sample, sequenced in a study of vaccination effects on CD4 cells after COVID-19. Which antigens these TCRs recognize remains unknown. Data came from immunoSEQ multiplex PCR; TCRdb stores just in-frame clones and leaves some out. The sample includes around 46,000 clones, over 60% seen only once; the top ten take about 15%. The sample here was CD4+ T cells from PBMCs cultured with HCoV-OC43 spike peptides, taken after COVID-19 vaccination. These receptor sequences come from a human donor who received a COVID-19 vaccine. CDR3s include the opening cysteine and the closing phenylalanine or tryptophan. D genes are given only for firm matches. Size is omitted from some rows. Given values are once, few, many or a class for expanded clones.

>TRBJ2-3|TRBD2|.|TRBV6-4
CASTGLDPSGRSHTDTQYF
TGTGCCAGCACGGGACTCGACCCTAGCGGGAGGTCCCACACAGATACGCAGTATTTT
>TRBJ2-7|TRBD2|.|TRBV5-1
CASSPKTSPYEQYF
TGCGCCAGCAGCCCGAAGACTAGCCCCTACGAGCAGTACTTC
>TRBJ1-1|.|.|TRBV7-2
CASSLLGAGEAFF
TGTGCCAGCAGCTTACTCGGGGCAGGTGAAGCTTTCTTT
>TRBJ2-6|.|once|TRBV12-5
CASGLGGISGANVLTF
TGTGCTAGTGGTTTGGGAGGGATCTCTGGGGCCAACGTCCTGACTTTC
>TRBJ1-2|.|.|TRBV4-1
CASSQVNYGYTF
TGCGCCAGCAGCCAAGTTAACTATGGCTACACCTTC
>TRBJ2-6|.|once|TRBV5-1
CASIGGSGANVLTF
TGCGCCAGCATAGGGGGGTCTGGGGCCAACGTCCTGACTTTC
>TRBJ1-1|.|.|TRBV6-2/TRBV6-3
CASSQQTLNTEAFF
TGTGCCAGCAGCCAACAGACACTGAACACTGAAGCTTTCTTT
>TRBJ2-4|.|.|TRBV29-1
CSGKKGTEHIQYF
TGCAGCGGGAAGAAGGGGACGGAACACATTCAGTACTTC
>TRBJ2-1|.|few|TRBV27
CASSFANRGEQFF
TGTGCCAGCAGTTTCGCCAATAGAGGTGAGCAGTTCTTC
>TRBJ1-1|TRBD1|few|TRBV2
CASSWTGGFENTEAFF
TGTGCCAGCAGTTGGACAGGGGGCTTTGAGAACACTGAAGCTTTCTTT
>TRBJ2-1|.|.|TRBV20-1
CSAKGYNEQFF
TGCAGTGCTAAGGGGTACAATGAGCAGTTCTTC
>TRBJ1-5|.|.|TRBV4-1
CASSHGARHLNQPQHF
TGCGCCAGCAGCCATGGGGCACGCCACCTCAATCAGCCCCAGCATTTT
>TRBJ1-1|TRBD1|few|TRBV5-4
CASSLEDRGTEAFF
TGTGCCAGCAGCTTGGAGGACAGGGGAACTGAAGCTTTCTTT
>TRBJ2-1|.|.|TRBV11-1
CASSLTAARRNEQFF
TGTGCCAGCAGCTTAACGGCTGCTCGTCGCAATGAGCAGTTCTTC
>TRBJ1-3|TRBD1|.|TRBV4-1
CASSPEGTGESSGNTIYF
TGCGCCAGCAGCCCTGAGGGGACAGGAGAAAGCTCTGGAAACACCATATATTTT
>TRBJ2-1|TRBD2|.|TRBV5-1
CASSLNPGGTYNEQFF
TGCGCCAGCAGCTTGAATCCGGGGGGTACCTACAATGAGCAGTTCTTC
>TRBJ2-5|.|.|TRBV11-2
CASSLVAGETQYF
TGTGCCAGCAGCTTAGTAGCCGGGGAGACCCAGTACTTC
>TRBJ2-7|.|.|TRBV5-1
CASSLALTLGYEQYF
TGCGCCAGCAGCTTGGCCTTGACTCTCGGCTACGAGCAGTACTTC
>TRBJ2-7|.|few|TRBV5-1
CASSLVASDEQYF
TGCGCCAGCAGCTTGGTGGCGTCTGACGAGCAGTACTTC
>TRBJ1-4|TRBD1|few|TRBV11-2
CASSWDRNEKLFF
TGTGCCAGCAGCTGGGACAGGAATGAAAAACTGTTTTTT
>TRBJ2-7|TRBD1|.|TRBV7-9
CASSPLMGKDREDNEQYF
TGTGCCAGCAGCCCACTAATGGGAAAGGACAGGGAGGATAACGAGCAGTACTTC
>TRBJ2-5|TRBD2|.|TRBV6-2/TRBV6-3
CASSYSTGGYQETQYF
TGTGCCAGCAGTTACTCGACGGGGGGGTACCAAGAGACCCAGTACTTC